This T cell receptor beta chain appears in the sequencing data of a study of PD-1 blockade in classical Hodgkin lymphoma. Study-wide results and caveats: Exclusion applied to patients who initiated nivolumab less than 1 year following ASCT. A reduction in baseline TCR diversity was reportedly seen in newly diagnosed patients relative to healthy donors.

Some clones are missing from TCRdb's copy, which holds only in-frame ones; the method was immunoSEQ multiplex PCR. The repertoire holds 150,000 or so clones, with less than 80% as singletons. Brentuximab vedotin exposure varied, and every patient relapsed after autologous stem cell transplantation. The CDR3 has 12 amino acids. Germline V gene lookup returns CDR1 SNHLY and CDR2 FYNNEI. The V end was cut by 4 bases, the J end by 9 bases, with 9 bases between. Comments on this clone: Its antigen is not identified.

The clonotype originates from a human donor with classical Hodgkin lymphoma. This specimen was peripheral blood mononuclear cells (PBMCs), taken before the second cycle of nivolumab. The chain carries TRBV2 and TRBJ2-2, with no clear D. The CDR3: CASSGDVRELFF. The DNA of the CDR3 is TGTGCCAGCAGTGGAGACGTAAGGGAGCTGTTTTTT.